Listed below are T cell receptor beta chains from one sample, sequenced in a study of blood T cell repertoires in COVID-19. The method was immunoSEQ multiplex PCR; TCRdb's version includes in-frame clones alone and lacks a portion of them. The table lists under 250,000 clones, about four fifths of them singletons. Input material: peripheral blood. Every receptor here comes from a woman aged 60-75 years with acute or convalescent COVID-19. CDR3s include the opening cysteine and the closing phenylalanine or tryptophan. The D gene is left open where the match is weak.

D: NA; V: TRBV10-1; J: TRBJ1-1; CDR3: CARDSTGGKTEAFF; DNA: TGCGCCAGAGATTCGACAGGCGGAAAAACTGAAGCTTTCTTT
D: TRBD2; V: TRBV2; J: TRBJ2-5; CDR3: CASSGTSGGAETQYF; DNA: TGTGCCAGCAGCGGGACTAGCGGGGGGGCCGAGACCCAGTACTTC
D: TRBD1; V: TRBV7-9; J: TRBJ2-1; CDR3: CASSFRDRAYNEQFF; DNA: TGTGCCAGCAGTTTCCGGGACAGGGCCTACAATGAGCAGTTCTTC
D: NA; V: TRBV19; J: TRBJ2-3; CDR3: CASSIEGGGRDTQYF; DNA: TGTGCCAGTAGTATAGAGGGGGGGGGCAGAGATACGCAGTATTTT
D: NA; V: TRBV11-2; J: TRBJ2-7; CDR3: CATRNPGSPYEQYF; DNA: TGTGCCACCCGTAATCCCGGGTCCCCCTACGAGCAGTACTTC
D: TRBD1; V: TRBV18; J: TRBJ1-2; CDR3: CASSPPTGARGYTF; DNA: TGTGCCAGCTCACCACCGACAGGGGCGCGGGGCTACACCTTC
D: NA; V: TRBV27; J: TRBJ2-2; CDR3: CASSFQNTGELFF; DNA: TGTGCCAGCAGTTTTCAGAACACCGGGGAGCTGTTTTTT
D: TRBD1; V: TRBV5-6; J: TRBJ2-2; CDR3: CASSLGDRGHTGELFF; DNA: TGTGCCAGCAGCTTGGGAGACAGGGGGCACACCGGGGAGCTGTTTTTT
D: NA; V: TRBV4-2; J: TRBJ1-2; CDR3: CASTREGDPTYGYTF; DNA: TGTGCCAGCACCCGTGAGGGGGACCCGACCTATGGCTACACCTTC
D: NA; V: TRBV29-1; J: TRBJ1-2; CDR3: CSARGYGGGGYTF; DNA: TGCAGCGCCCGGGGCTATGGCGGGGGTGGCTACACCTTC
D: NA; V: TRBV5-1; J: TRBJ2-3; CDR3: CASSLGRTGLLTDTQYF; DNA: TGCGCCAGCAGCTTGGGGCGGACAGGACTACTAACAGATACGCAGTATTTT
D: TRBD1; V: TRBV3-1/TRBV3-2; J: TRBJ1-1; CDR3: CASSPDRESIGTEAFF; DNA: TGTGCCAGCAGCCCCGACAGGGAGTCAATAGGAACTGAAGCTTTCTTT
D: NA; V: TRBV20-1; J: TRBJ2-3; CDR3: CSASWAGRPDTQYF; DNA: TGCAGTGCTAGTTGGGCAGGGCGGCCAGATACGCAGTATTTT
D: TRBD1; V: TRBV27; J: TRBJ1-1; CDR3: CASSPRQGANPHTEAFF; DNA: TGTGCCAGCAGTCCCCGACAGGGGGCGAATCCCCACACTGAAGCTTTCTTT
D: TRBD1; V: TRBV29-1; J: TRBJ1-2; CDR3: CSVEDPGTVLLTNYGYTF; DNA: TGCAGCGTTGAAGACCCCGGGACAGTCCTCCTCACCAACTATGGCTACACCTTC
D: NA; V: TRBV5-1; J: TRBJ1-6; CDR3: CASSFGGSSYNSPLHF; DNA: TGCGCCAGCAGCTTCGGGGGGAGCTCCTATAATTCACCCCTCCACTTT